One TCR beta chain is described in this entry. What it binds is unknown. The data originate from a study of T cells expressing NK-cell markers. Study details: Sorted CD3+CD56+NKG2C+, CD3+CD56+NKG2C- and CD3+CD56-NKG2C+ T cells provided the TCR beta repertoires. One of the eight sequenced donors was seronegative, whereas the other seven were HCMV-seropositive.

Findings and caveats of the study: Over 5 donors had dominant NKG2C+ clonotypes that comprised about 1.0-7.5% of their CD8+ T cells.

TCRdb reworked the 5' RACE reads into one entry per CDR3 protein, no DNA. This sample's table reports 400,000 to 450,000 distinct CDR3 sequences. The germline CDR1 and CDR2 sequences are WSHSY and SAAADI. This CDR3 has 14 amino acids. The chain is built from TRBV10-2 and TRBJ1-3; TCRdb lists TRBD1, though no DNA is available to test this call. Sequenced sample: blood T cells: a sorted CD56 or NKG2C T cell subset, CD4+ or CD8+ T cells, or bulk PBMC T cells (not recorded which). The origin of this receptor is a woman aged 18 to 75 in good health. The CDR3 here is CASSDGQGGNTIYF.